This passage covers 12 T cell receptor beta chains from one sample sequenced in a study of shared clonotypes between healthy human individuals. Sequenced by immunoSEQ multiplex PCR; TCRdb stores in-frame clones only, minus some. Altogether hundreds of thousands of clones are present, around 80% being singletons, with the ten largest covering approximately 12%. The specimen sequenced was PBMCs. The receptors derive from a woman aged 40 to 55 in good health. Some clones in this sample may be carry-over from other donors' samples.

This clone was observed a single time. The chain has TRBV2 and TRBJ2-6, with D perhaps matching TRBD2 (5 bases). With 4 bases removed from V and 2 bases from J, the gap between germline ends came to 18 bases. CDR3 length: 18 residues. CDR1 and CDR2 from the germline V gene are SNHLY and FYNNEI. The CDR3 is CASSGIRRSAAGANVLTF. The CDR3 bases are TGTGCCAGCAGTGGAATAAGGAGGTCTGCGGCTGGGGCCAACGTCCTGACTTTC.

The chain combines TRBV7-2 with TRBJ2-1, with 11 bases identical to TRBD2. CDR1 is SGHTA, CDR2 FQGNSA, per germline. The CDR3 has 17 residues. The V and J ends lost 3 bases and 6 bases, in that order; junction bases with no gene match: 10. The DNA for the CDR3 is TGTGCCAGCAGCTTGGTCTCGGGGACTAGCGGAGTCAATGAGCAGTTCTTC. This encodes CASSLVSGTSGVNEQFF.

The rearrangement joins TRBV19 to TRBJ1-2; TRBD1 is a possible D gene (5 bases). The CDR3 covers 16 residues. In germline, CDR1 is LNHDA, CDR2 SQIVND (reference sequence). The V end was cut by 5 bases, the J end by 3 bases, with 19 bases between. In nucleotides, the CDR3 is TGTGCCAGTAGTTGGGGACCGAACCCGACCTACTATGGCTACACCTTC. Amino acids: CASSWGPNPTYYGYTF.

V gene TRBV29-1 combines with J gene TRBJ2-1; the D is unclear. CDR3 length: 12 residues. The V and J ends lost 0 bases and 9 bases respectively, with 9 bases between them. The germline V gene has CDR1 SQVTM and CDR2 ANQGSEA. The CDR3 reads CSVEEVVSEQFF. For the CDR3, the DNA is TGCAGCGTTGAAGAGGTTGTTAGTGAGCAGTTCTTC.

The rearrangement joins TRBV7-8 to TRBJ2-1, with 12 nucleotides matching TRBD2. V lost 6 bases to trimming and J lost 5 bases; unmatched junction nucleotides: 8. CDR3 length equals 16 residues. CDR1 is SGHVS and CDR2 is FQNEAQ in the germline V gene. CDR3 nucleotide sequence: TGTGCCAGCAGACGAACGGGACTAGCGGGCCACAATGAGCAGTTCTTC. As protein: CASRRTGLAGHNEQFF.

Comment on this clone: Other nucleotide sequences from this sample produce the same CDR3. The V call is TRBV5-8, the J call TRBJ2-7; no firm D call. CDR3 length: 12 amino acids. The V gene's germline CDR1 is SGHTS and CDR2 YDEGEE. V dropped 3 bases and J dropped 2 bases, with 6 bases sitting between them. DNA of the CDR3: TGTGCCAGCAGCTCCAATACCTACGAGCAGTACTTC. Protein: CASSSNTYEQYF. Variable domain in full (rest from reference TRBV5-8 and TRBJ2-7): EAGVTQSPTHLIKTRGQQATLRCSPISGHTSVYWYQQALGLGLQFLLWYDEGEERNRGNFPPRFSGRQFPNYSSELNVNALELEDSALYLCASSSNTYEQYFGPGTRLTVT.

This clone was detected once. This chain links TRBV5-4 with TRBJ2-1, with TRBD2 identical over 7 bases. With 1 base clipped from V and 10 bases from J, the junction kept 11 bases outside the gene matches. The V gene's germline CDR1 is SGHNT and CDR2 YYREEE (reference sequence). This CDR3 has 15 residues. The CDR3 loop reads CASSLSPVGEGEQFF. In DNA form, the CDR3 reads TGTGCCAGCAGCTTGTCTCCCGTAGGGGAGGGGGAGCAGTTCTTC.

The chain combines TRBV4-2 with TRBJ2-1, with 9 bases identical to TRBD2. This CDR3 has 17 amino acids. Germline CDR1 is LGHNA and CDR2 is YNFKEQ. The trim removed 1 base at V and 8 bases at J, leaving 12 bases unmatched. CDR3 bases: TGTGCCAGCAGCCAAGTGGTGCTAGCGGGAATCGTCGATGAGCAGTTCTTC. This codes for CASSQVVLAGIVDEQFF.

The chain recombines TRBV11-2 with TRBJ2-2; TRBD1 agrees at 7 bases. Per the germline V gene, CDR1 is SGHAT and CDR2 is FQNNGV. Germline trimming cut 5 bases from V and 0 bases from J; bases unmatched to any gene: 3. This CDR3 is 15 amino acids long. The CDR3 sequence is CASSRGQANTGELFF. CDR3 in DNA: TGTGCCAGCAGCCGAGGACAGGCGAACACCGGGGAGCTGTTTTTT.

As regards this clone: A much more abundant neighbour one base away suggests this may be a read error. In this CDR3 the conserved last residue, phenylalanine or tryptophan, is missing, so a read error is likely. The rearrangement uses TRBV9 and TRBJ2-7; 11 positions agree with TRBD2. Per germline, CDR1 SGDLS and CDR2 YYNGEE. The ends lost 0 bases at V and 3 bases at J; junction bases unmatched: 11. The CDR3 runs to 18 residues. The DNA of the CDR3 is TGTGCCAGCAGCGTAGCGACTAGCGGGGATGAACCCATCTACGAGCAGTACTAC. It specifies CASSVATSGDEPIYEQYY.

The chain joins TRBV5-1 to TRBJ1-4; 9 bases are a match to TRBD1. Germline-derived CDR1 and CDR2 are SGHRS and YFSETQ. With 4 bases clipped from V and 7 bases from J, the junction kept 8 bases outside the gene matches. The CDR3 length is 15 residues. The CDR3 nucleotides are TGCGCCAGCAGCCCCGGGACAGGGAGGGGTGAAAAACTGTTTTTT. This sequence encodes CASSPGTGRGEKLFF.

In DNA form, the CDR3 reads TGTGCCACCGCAAGAGGGAACACCGGGGAGCTGTTTTTT. It translates to CATARGNTGELFF. The genes are TRBV5-6 and TRBJ2-2; D gene ambiguous. This CDR3 comprises 13 residues. The V gene's germline CDR1 is SGHDT and CDR2 YYEEEE. V was trimmed by 9 bases and J by 1 base, leaving 10 bases between them.